The 16 T cell receptor beta chains listed next were all sequenced from one sample in a study of T cells in Graves' hyperthyroidism and ophthalmopathy. RNA transcripts served as the template for amplifying TCR beta CDR3 regions. Carried out on the TCR CDR3, a first-round RT-PCR used the HTBI primer set. In TCRdb, the multiplex PCR reads were re-called with MiXCR into one record per CDR3 protein. The table includes 500,000 to 750,000 distinct CDR3 sequences, around 16% detected once. The sequenced sample consisted of blood. Source of these receptors: a young woman with Graves' hyperthyroidism.

At least ten counts were recorded for this clonotype. The chain links TRBV12-3 or TRBV12-4 to TRBJ2-1, with TRBD2 matching 8 bases. The CDR3 is 16 amino acids. The trim removed 6 bases at V and 9 bases at J, leaving 16 bases unmatched. The CDR3 spells CASSPGLDGRAVEQFF. The CDR3 DNA reads TGTGCCAGCAGCCCAGGGTTGGACGGGAGGGCCGTTGAGCAGTTCTTC.

The sample holds many counts of this clonotype. This chain connects TRBV2 to TRBJ2-7; D not certain. V was shortened by 4 bases and J by 1 base, with 11 bases between the two germline ends. Germline V gene data show CDR1 as SNHLY and CDR2 as FYNNEI. The CDR3 runs 14 residues. CDR3 sequence: CASSVIKLSYEQYF. Here the CDR3 DNA reads TGTGCCAGCAGTGTTATTAAGTTATCCTACGAGCAGTACTTC. The full variable domain, rest sourced from reference TRBV2 and TRBJ2-7, is EPEVTQTPSHQVTQMGQEVILRCVPISNHLYFYWYRQILGQKVEFLVSFYNNEISEKSEIFDDQFSVERPDGSNFTLKIRSTKLEDSAMYFCASSVIKLSYEQYFGPGTRLTVT.

This clonotype was recorded only once. One end of the junction does not line up with germline, which may come from a read error. The V call is TRBV10-3, the J call TRBJ1-1; the match to TRBD1 covers 11 bases. The CDR3 is made up of 14 amino acids. Germline V gives CDR1 ENHRY, CDR2 SYGVKD. Written as DNA, the CDR3 is TGTGCCACCAGTCGGGGACAGGGGGACACTGAAGCTTTCTTT. Translated: CATSRGQGDTEAFF.

This clonotype was counted at least ten times. V is TRBV7-2 and J is TRBJ1-1; no clear D. Deletions cut 7 bases from V and 3 bases from J, with 12 bases between. Germline V gene sequence: CDR1 SGHTA, CDR2 FQGNSA. This CDR3 region has 13 residues. The CDR3 nucleotides read TGTGCCAGCACCCCAGGAAGCCACACTGAAGCTTTCTTT. Translation: CASTPGSHTEAFF.

This chain links TRBV30 with TRBJ1-2; D not certain. V lost 4 bases and J lost 4, with 10 bases in between. This CDR3 is 12 amino acids long. Germline V gene data show CDR1 as GTSNPN and CDR2 as SVGIG (reference sequence). In nucleotides, the CDR3 is TGTGCCTGGAACACCCTGGGCTATGGCTACACCTTC. It codes for CAWNTLGYGYTF.

The chain uses TRBV28 and TRBJ1-1; D is ambiguous. CDR3 length: 17 residues. Trimming stripped 4 bases from V and 11 bases from J, with 29 bases between. CDR1 and CDR2 (germline): MDHEN, SYDVKM. CDR3 sequence reads: CASSSGVRADLEGRAFF. CDR3 nucleotides: TGTGCCAGCAGTTCCGGAGTTCGGGCAGACCTCGAGGGTCGTGCTTTCTTT.

The chain joins TRBV7-9 to TRBJ2-1; TRBD2 matches 14 bases. Losses at the gene ends were 4 bases for V and 6 bases for J; bases not matched to a gene: 11. The V gene's germline CDR1 is SEHNR and CDR2 FQNEAQ (reference sequence). The CDR3 length is 18 residues. CDR3 bases: TGTGCCAGCAGCTCCGGGACTAGCGGGAGCTGGGCCCCCAATGAGCAGTTCTTC. Protein: CASSSGTSGSWAPNEQFF.

This clonotype occurred many times. The CDR3 DNA reads as TGTGCCAGCAGCCCCACGACAAAAGAGACCCAGTACTTC. Translating gives CASSPTTKETQYF. The chain joins TRBV7-9 to TRBJ2-5, with D uncertain. Germline V CDR1 and CDR2: SEHNR, FQNEAQ (reference sequence). CDR3 size: 13 residues. The V and J ends lost 5 bases and 3 bases respectively, with 10 bases between them.

This clonotype was observed at least ten times. The V and J genes are TRBV20-1 and TRBJ2-3; no clear D gene. From germline, CDR1 is DFQATT and CDR2 SNEGSKA (reference sequence). Deletions cut 3 bases from V and 1 base from J, with 5 bases between. The CDR3 runs to 12 residues. The CDR3 is CSARTGTDTQYF. For the CDR3, the DNA is TGCAGTGCTAGGACGGGCACAGATACGCAGTATTTT.

This sequence joins TRBV9 and TRBJ1-6; D might be TRBD1 (6 bases). Germline lookup yields CDR1 SGDLS and CDR2 YYNGEE. This CDR3 spans 14 amino acids. V was cut by 3 bases and J by 4 bases, with 8 bases left in between. CDR3: CASSAQGYNSPLHF. CDR3 DNA sequence: TGTGCCAGCAGCGCCCAGGGGTATAATTCACCCCTCCACTTT.

In this sample, this clonotype turned up many times. This sequence joins TRBV11-2 and TRBJ2-3, with D maybe TRBD1 (6 bases). V was pared by 0 bases and J by 5 bases, with 12 bases between. Germline CDR1 SGHAT, CDR2 FQNNGV. The CDR3 has 15 residues. This CDR3 reads CASSLDLAGVDTQYF. CDR3 nucleotides: TGTGCCAGCAGCTTAGATCTCGCAGGGGTAGATACGCAGTATTTT. The full variable domain, rest sourced from reference TRBV11-2 and TRBJ2-3, is EAGVAQSPRYKIIEKRQSVAFWCNPISGHATLYWYQQILGQGPKLLIQFQNNGVVDDSQLPKDRFSAERLKGVDSTLKIQPAKLEDSAVYLCASSLDLAGVDTQYFGPGTRLTVL.

This clonotype appeared many times. The J gene is TRBJ2-3, the V gene TRBV20-1; D ambiguous. The V end lost 5 bases, the J end lost 5 bases, and 17 bases lay between the germline ends. Germline loops: CDR1 DFQATT, CDR2 SNEGSKA (reference sequence). The CDR3 consists of 14 residues. The CDR3 DNA reads TGCAGTGCTCGACCACCCGCTGTCGGAGATACGCAGTATTTT. Protein: CSARPPAVGDTQYF.

CDR3 nucleotides: TGTGCCAGCACCAAGACGGGACAGGGTGGCGAAGATGGCTACACCTTC. This encodes CASTKTGQGGEDGYTF. This chain links TRBV7-9 with TRBJ1-2; 9 bases match TRBD1. Looked up from germline, CDR1 is SEHNR and CDR2 is FQNEAQ (reference sequence). This CDR3 is 16 amino acids long. With 7 bases clipped from V and 6 bases from J, the junction kept 15 bases outside the gene matches.

For the CDR3, the DNA is TGTGCCATCAGTCCCGACAGGCGCCCCTACAATGAGCAGTTCTTC. Protein sequence: CAISPDRRPYNEQFF. The rearrangement links TRBV10-3 to TRBJ2-1, with a tentative D call TRBD1 (6 bases). Germline-derived CDR1 and CDR2 are ENHRY and SYGVKD. The ends were cut back, 5 bases at V and 2 bases at J, with 13 bases in the middle. The CDR3 totals 15 residues.

There are a few counts of this clonotype. The gene calls are TRBV4-1 and TRBJ1-1; TRBD1 is a possible D gene (5 bases). The V end lost 3 bases, the J end lost 8 bases, and 10 bases lay between the germline ends. The germline CDR1 and CDR2 sequences are MGHRA and YSYEKL. The CDR3 spans 12 residues. CDR3: CASSQAGEEAFF. CDR3 coding DNA: TGCGCCAGCAGCCAGGCGGGGGAAGAAGCTTTCTTT.

This clonotype has just a few counts. The chain joins TRBV5-1 to TRBJ1-5; the D gene is possibly TRBD1 (6 bases). This CDR3 is 16 amino acids long. The germline gives CDR1 SGHRS, CDR2 YFSETQ. The ends were cut back, 0 bases at V and 2 bases at J, with 12 bases in the middle. The CDR3 coding sequence is TGCGCCAGCAGCTTGGAGGGTAGGGGGGGCAATCAGCCCCAGCATTTT. It encodes CASSLEGRGGNQPQHF. The full variable domain, in which reference TRBV5-1 and TRBJ1-5 provide the parts outside the CDR3, is KAGVTQTPRYLIKTRGQQVTLSCSPISGHRSVSWYQQTPGQGLQFLFEYFSETQRNKGNFPGRFSGRQFSNSRSEMNVSTLELGDSALYLCASSLEGRGGNQPQHFGDGTRLSIL.